This section outlines one TCR beta chain sequence together with its context. This sample is part of a study of technical replicates of blood from a few donors. The CDR3 contains 13 residues. V was pared by 6 bases and J by 3 bases, with 1 base of the junction left unmatched. Germline values: CDR1 MNHNS, CDR2 SASEGT. Only in-frame clones appear in the TCRdb table, and some are missing; sequencing was by immunoSEQ multiplex PCR. Found here are about 79,000 clones, 90% to 95% of them singletons; the top ten hold under 0.3%. The receptor was derived from a human donor in good health. The J gene is TRBJ2-7, the V gene TRBV6-1; 11 bases agree with TRBD1. Source material: T cells isolated from PBMCs. The CDR3 loop reads CASRGTGGYEQYF. The CDR3, as DNA: TGTGCCAGCAGGGGGACAGGGGGCTACGAGCAGTACTTC.